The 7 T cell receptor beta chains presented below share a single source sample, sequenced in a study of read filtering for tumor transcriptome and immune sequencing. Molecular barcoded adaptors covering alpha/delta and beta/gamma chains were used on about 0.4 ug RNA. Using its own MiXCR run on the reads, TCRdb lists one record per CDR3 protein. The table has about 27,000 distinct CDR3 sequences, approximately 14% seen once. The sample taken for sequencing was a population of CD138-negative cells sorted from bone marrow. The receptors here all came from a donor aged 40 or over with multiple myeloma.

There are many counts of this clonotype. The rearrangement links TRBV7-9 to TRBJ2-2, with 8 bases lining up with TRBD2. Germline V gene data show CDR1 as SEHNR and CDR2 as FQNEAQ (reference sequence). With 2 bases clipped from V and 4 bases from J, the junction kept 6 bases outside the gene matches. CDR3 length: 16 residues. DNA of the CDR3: TGTGCCAGCAGCTTATACGGGAGGGCCAGCACCGGGGAGCTGTTTTTT. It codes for CASSLYGRASTGELFF.

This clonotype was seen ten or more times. The CDR3 reads CASSQDGQLWTDTQYF. Here the CDR3 DNA reads TGCGCCAGCAGCCAAGATGGGCAGCTCTGGACAGATACGCAGTATTTT. The chain employs TRBV4-1 and TRBJ2-3; D is unresolved. In germline, CDR1 is MGHRA, CDR2 YSYEKL. The V and J ends lost 0 bases and 3 bases respectively, with 13 bases between them. CDR3 length: 16 residues.

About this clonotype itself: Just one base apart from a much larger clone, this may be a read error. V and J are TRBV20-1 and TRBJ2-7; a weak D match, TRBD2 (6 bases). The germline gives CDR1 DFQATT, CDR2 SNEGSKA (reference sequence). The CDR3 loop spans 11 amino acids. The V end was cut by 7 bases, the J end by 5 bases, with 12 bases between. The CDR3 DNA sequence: TGCAGTGGGCCGGGAGACCACGAGCAGTACTTC. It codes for CSGPGDHEQYF.

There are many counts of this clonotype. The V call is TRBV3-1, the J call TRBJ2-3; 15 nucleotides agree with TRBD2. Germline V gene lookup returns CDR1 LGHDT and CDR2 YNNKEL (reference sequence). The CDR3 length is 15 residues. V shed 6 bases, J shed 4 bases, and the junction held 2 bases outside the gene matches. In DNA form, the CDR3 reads TGTGCCAGCAGTCGGACTAGCGGGAGGGCAGATACGCAGTATTTT. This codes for CASSRTSGRADTQYF.

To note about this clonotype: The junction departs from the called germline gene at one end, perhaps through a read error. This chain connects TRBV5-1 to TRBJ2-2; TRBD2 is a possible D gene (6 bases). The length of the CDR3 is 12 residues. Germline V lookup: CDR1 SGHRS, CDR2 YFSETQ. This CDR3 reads CASSLVGGELSF. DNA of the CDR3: TGCGCCAGCAGCTTGGTCGGCGGGGAGCTGTCTTTT.

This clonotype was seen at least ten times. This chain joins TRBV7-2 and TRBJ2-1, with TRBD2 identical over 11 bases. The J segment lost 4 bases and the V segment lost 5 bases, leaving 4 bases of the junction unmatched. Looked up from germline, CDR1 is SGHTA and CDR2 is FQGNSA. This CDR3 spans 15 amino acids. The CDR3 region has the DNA TGTGCCAGCAGCCGACTAGCGGGACAGTACAATGAGCAGTTCTTC. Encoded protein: CASSRLAGQYNEQFF.

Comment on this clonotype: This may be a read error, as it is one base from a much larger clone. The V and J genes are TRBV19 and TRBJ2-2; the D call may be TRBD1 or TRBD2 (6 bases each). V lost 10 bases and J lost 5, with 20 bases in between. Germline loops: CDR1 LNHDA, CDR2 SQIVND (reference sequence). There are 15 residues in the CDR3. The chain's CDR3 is CATQHEGGRTGELFF. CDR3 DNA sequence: TGTGCCACCCAACACGAGGGGGGCCGGACCGGGGAGCTGTTTTTT.